Below are 29 T cell receptor beta chains sequenced from a single sample in a study of T cell responses to AZD1222 COVID-19 vaccine. Assay used: immunoSEQ multiplex PCR; TCRdb lists only in-frame clones, some missing. The sample has around 170,000 clones, less than 95% seen once. Sequences were derived from peripheral blood, sampled on day 0 of AZD1222 vaccination. The receptors were gathered from an adult in good health.

This clone has just one count. CDR3 sequence reads: CSVGPQHF. In DNA, the CDR3 is TGCAGTGTAGGACCCCAGCATTTT. The chain recombines TRBV20-1 with TRBJ1-5; D gene ambiguous. V was clipped by 7 bases and J by 10 bases, with 5 bases between them. CDR3 length: 8 amino acids. In germline, CDR1 is DFQATT, CDR2 SNEGSKA (reference sequence).

In this sample, this clone turned up a few times. The chain carries TRBV11-2 and TRBJ1-1; weak D call: TRBD1 (5 bases). Germline CDR1 and CDR2: SGHAT and FQNNGV. Trimming took off 6 bases at V and 6 bases at J, with 11 bases between the two ends. The CDR3 length is 12 residues. The CDR3, as DNA: TGTGCCAGCAGTCGATCGACAGCTGAAGCTTTCTTT. Translating gives CASSRSTAEAFF.

CDR3 residues: CASSPQRTSGGPHTQYF. The CDR3 DNA follows: TGTGCCAGCAGCCCACAGAGGACTAGCGGGGGTCCTCATACGCAGTATTTT. The gene calls are TRBV7-3 and TRBJ2-3; 13 bases are a match to TRBD2. Unmatched junction bases numbered 12, after V lost 5 bases and J lost 7 bases. The CDR3 sequence is 17 residues long. Germline V lookup: CDR1 SGHTA, CDR2 FQGTGA.

This chain connects TRBV3-1 (or the pseudogene TRBV3-2) to TRBJ2-2, with a weak D call TRBD1 (5 bases). V lost 4 bases, J lost 1 base, and 7 bases lay in between. This CDR3 region has 14 residues. Germline assignment: CDR1 LGHDT and CDR2 YNNKEL (reference sequence). The CDR3 is CASSPGQNTGELFF. CDR3 DNA sequence: TGTGCCAGCAGCCCAGGACAGAACACCGGGGAGCTGTTTTTT.

The V and J genes are TRBV7-2 and TRBJ1-2; no reliable D call. CDR3 size: 16 residues. Germline lookup yields CDR1 SGHTA and CDR2 FQGNSA. V was clipped by 10 bases and J by 1 base, with 22 bases between them. CDR3 in amino acids: CATRVTKGQHNYGYTF. The CDR3 nucleotides read TGTGCCACCAGAGTTACCAAAGGGCAGCATAACTATGGCTACACCTTC.

The V and J genes are TRBV28 and TRBJ1-2; no reliable D call. The CDR3 length is 11 residues. V lost 10 bases and J lost 1, with 7 bases in between. Germline V gene lookup returns CDR1 MDHEN and CDR2 SYDVKM. CDR3 protein: CAILNNYGYTF. The DNA for the CDR3 is TGTGCCATCCTAAATAACTATGGCTACACCTTC.

This chain links TRBV4-2 with TRBJ2-1, with a weak D call TRBD1 (6 bases). V was cut by 4 bases and J by 5 bases, with 15 bases left in between. From germline, CDR1 is LGHNA and CDR2 YNFKEQ. The CDR3 length is 15 residues. CDR3 in amino acids: CASSRGGGSDNEQFF. The CDR3 bases are TGTGCCAGCAGCCGGGGTGGGGGCTCTGACAATGAGCAGTTCTTC.

Only one count was recorded for this clone. The gene calls are TRBV19 and TRBJ1-4; 8 positions agree with TRBD1. The CDR3 length is 16 residues. The V segment lost 7 bases and the J segment 0 bases; nucleotides outside the gene matches: 7. Germline values: CDR1 LNHDA, CDR2 SQIVND (reference sequence). CDR3 loop: CASTSGQASTNEKLFF. CDR3 nucleotide sequence: TGTGCCAGTACCTCGGGACAGGCCTCAACTAATGAAAAACTGTTTTTT.

The CDR3 protein is CASRISGGTDPDGEKLFF. Written as DNA, the CDR3 is TGTGCCAGTAGGATCTCCGGTGGGACAGATCCGGACGGGGAAAAACTGTTTTTT. The chain links TRBV19 to TRBJ1-4, with 7 positions matching TRBD1. V gave up 6 bases and J gave up 8 bases; unmatched junction bases: 21. Germline lookup yields CDR1 LNHDA and CDR2 SQIVND (reference sequence). This CDR3 region has 18 residues.

The gene calls are TRBV6-5 and TRBJ1-5, with D unclear. The germline V gene has CDR1 MNHEY and CDR2 SVGAGI. The V end lost 0 bases, the J end lost 5 bases, and 5 bases lay between the germline ends. This CDR3 has 13 amino acids. CDR3 loop: CASSYSVDQPQHF. The CDR3 region has the DNA TGTGCCAGCAGTTACTCCGTGGATCAGCCCCAGCATTTT.

V usage is TRBV28 and J usage is TRBJ2-7; perhaps TRBD2 as D (7 bases). The germline gives CDR1 MDHEN, CDR2 SYDVKM. Trimming left V 8 bases short and J 3 bases short, with 20 bases between. The CDR3 totals 15 residues. The CDR3 nucleotides are TGTGCCAGCCGCCCGGGGGGCCGGTGGGGCTACGAGCAGTACTTC. The encoded protein is CASRPGGRWGYEQYF. Combining the CDR3 with reference TRBV28 and TRBJ2-7 gives the whole variable domain DVKVTQSSRYLVKRTGEKVFLECVQDMDHENMFWYRQDPGLGLRLIYFSYDVKMKEKGDIPEGYSVSREKKERFSLILESASTNQTSMYLCASRPGGRWGYEQYFGPGTRLTVT.

V gene TRBV28 combines with J gene TRBJ1-4; 7 positions agree with TRBD1. Germline V gene lookup returns CDR1 MDHEN and CDR2 SYDVKM. CDR3 length equals 16 residues. The trim removed 7 bases at V and 4 bases at J, leaving 12 bases unmatched. The CDR3 nucleotides read TGTGCCAGCATCCGGGGGACAGCCGGAGATAATGAAAAACTGTTTTTT. It yields the protein CASIRGTAGDNEKLFF.

This clone was observed a handful of times. This chain links TRBV30 with TRBJ2-1; unclear D gene. In germline, CDR1 is GTSNPN, CDR2 SVGIG (reference sequence). CDR3 length: 12 amino acids. Trimming shortened V by 2 bases and J by 1 base, and 3 bases separated the two germline ends. The CDR3 region has the DNA TGTGCCTGGAGTCGGTCCTACAATGAGCAGTTCTTC. It yields the protein CAWSRSYNEQFF.

The V and J genes are TRBV10-3 and TRBJ1-2, with 7 bases that match TRBD1. The germline V gene has CDR1 ENHRY and CDR2 SYGVKD. The CDR3 loop spans 14 amino acids. V dropped 6 bases and J dropped 4; count of bases not matched to a gene: 8. The CDR3 loop reads CAIRARQGAYGYTF. DNA for the CDR3: TGTGCCATCAGGGCCCGACAGGGTGCCTATGGCTACACCTTC.

The chain has TRBV14 and TRBJ2-1; a possible D gene is TRBD2 (6 bases). CDR1 SGHDN and CDR2 FVKESK come from the germline V gene. The CDR3 sequence is 18 residues long. Trimming took 5 bases from V and 4 from J, leaving 24 bases between them. The DNA of the CDR3 is TGTGCCAGCAGCGGAAATCGGGGCGGGGAACCCTTATACAATGAGCAGTTCTTC. Its protein is CASSGNRGGEPLYNEQFF.

This sequence joins TRBV28 and TRBJ2-1; 11 nucleotides line up with TRBD2. V dropped 8 bases and J dropped 4; count of bases not matched to a gene: 4. CDR3 length: 14 residues. Germline loops: CDR1 MDHEN, CDR2 SYDVKM. CDR3 DNA sequence: TGTGCCAGCTTTAGCGGGGGGGCATACAATGAGCAGTTCTTC. This sequence encodes CASFSGGAYNEQFF.

V usage is TRBV4-2 and J usage is TRBJ1-6; D remains ambiguous. CDR3 length: 14 residues. Germline assignment: CDR1 LGHNA and CDR2 YNFKEQ. V lost 3 bases and J 10 bases, leaving 13 bases between the germline ends. The chain's CDR3 is CASSQETGGSPLHF. CDR3 coding DNA: TGTGCCAGCAGCCAGGAGACCGGTGGCTCACCCCTCCACTTT.

This sequence joins TRBV6-1 and TRBJ2-7; possibly TRBD1 or TRBD2 for D (7 bases each). V lost 2 bases and J lost 6, with 20 bases in between. Germline V gene data show CDR1 as MNHNS and CDR2 as SASEGT. CDR3 size: 16 residues. Here the CDR3 reads CASSELPAGEGAEQYF. The CDR3, as DNA: TGTGCCAGCAGTGAATTACCCGCAGGGGAGGGGGCCGAGCAGTACTTC.

This clone was found once. The V gene is TRBV18, the J gene TRBJ1-2, with TRBD1 matching over 9 bases. The CDR3 extends over 14 amino acids. Germline assignment: CDR1 KGHSH and CDR2 LQKENI. Unmatched junction bases numbered 4, after V lost 4 bases and J lost 4 bases. As DNA, the CDR3 is TGTGCCAGCTCACGGGACAGGGACACCTATGGCTACACCTTC. It specifies CASSRDRDTYGYTF.

The rearrangement links TRBV27 to TRBJ2-3; either TRBD1 or TRBD2 may supply D (5 bases each). Germline V gives CDR1 MNHEY, CDR2 SMNVEV (reference sequence). The CDR3 has 13 amino acids. Trimming removed 3 bases from V and 5 bases from J, with 9 bases in between. In nucleotides, the CDR3 is TGTGCCAGCAGTTTTTTTGGGGGAGATACGCAGTATTTT. Translated, it gives CASSFFGGDTQYF.

In this sample, this clone turned up a few times. The chain employs TRBV7-2 and TRBJ1-2; possible D gene TRBD1, 5 bases. This CDR3 contains 13 residues. Per germline, CDR1 SGHTA and CDR2 FQGNSA. V was pared by 3 bases and J by 8 bases, with 13 bases between. This chain's CDR3 is CASSLSWGEGYTF. Written as DNA, the CDR3 is TGTGCCAGCAGCTTGTCTTGGGGCGAGGGCTACACCTTC.

This clone was picked up a small number of times. The chain couples TRBV10-1 to TRBJ1-5, with a tentative D call TRBD1 (5 bases). CDR3 length: 13 residues. The germline V and J ends were trimmed by 8 bases and 0 bases, with 8 bases remaining between them. Germline V gene data show CDR1 as WNHNN and CDR2 as SYGVQD (reference sequence). CDR3 region: CASERGSNQPQHF. The CDR3 DNA sequence: TGCGCCAGCGAAAGGGGTAGCAATCAGCCCCAGCATTTT.

J is TRBJ1-3 and V is TRBV12-3 or TRBV12-4, with a tentative D call TRBD1 (5 bases). With 6 bases removed from V and 7 bases from J, the gap between germline ends came to 10 bases. The CDR3 covers 12 residues. The CDR3: CASSQGSNTIYF. As DNA, the CDR3 is TGTGCCAGCAGCCAGGGTAGCAACACCATATATTTT.

The rearrangement uses TRBV28 and TRBJ1-2, with 7 bases identical to TRBD1. The length of the CDR3 is 15 residues. Germline CDR1 reads MDHEN; CDR2 reads SYDVKM. Trimming removed 5 bases from V and 2 bases from J; junction bases left unmatched: 8. The CDR3 is CASSPWDRLNYGYTF. DNA for the CDR3: TGTGCCAGCAGTCCCTGGGACAGATTAAACTATGGCTACACCTTC.

The count of this clone is one. The chain uses TRBV4-3 and TRBJ1-4; weak D call: TRBD1 (5 bases). This CDR3 contains 16 residues. From germline, CDR1 is LGHNA and CDR2 YSLEER. V lost 0 bases, J lost 5 bases, and 13 bases lay in between. The CDR3 is CASSQDISGGNEKLFF. The CDR3 region has the DNA TGCGCCAGCAGCCAAGATATATCGGGGGGGAATGAAAAACTGTTTTTT.

The chain recombines TRBV6-5 with TRBJ1-1; D is ambiguous. This CDR3 spans 13 amino acids. In germline, CDR1 is MNHEY, CDR2 SVGAGI. The V end lost 6 bases, the J end lost 0 bases, and 8 bases lay between the germline ends. Here the CDR3 reads CASRRTLNTEAFF. Written as DNA, the CDR3 is TGTGCCAGCAGAAGGACGCTGAACACTGAAGCTTTCTTT.

The chain is built from TRBV9 and TRBJ2-1; D is perhaps TRBD1 (5 bases). The CDR3 has 13 amino acids. Germline CDR1 SGDLS, CDR2 YYNGEE. Trimming pared 1 base from V and 8 bases from J, leaving 10 bases between. The CDR3 spells CASSVRGRDEQFF. CDR3 DNA sequence: TGTGCCAGCAGCGTAAGGGGTCGGGATGAGCAGTTCTTC.

The chain carries TRBV2 and TRBJ1-5; D remains ambiguous. Looked up from germline, CDR1 is SNHLY and CDR2 is FYNNEI. This CDR3 has 15 residues. The V end was cut by 3 bases, the J end by 4 bases, with 13 bases between. DNA of the CDR3: TGTGCCAGCAGTGATTTGGGGATCAAGAATCAGCCCCAGCATTTT. Translating gives CASSDLGIKNQPQHF.

The V gene is TRBV4-3, the J gene TRBJ1-3; D gene unclear. This CDR3 has 13 residues. V shed 4 bases and J shed 4 bases, with 8 bases lying between them. Per germline, CDR1 LGHNA and CDR2 YSLEER. CDR3 in DNA: TGCGCCAGCAGCCCATGGGGAGGAAACACCATATATTTT. Translation: CASSPWGGNTIYF.